The rows below give T cell receptor beta chains drawn from one sample of a study of shared clonotypes between healthy human individuals. Profiled with immunoSEQ multiplex PCR; TCRdb holds only in-frame clones, not every one. The repertoire consists of some 1.5 million clones, with approximately 98% occurring once and the leading ten covering 0.4% to 0.55%. The sample comprised naive CD4+ T cells sorted from blood. The receptors come from a man younger than 45 in good health. Each CDR3 is given without its conserved first and last residue. A D gene is named only where the DNA matches it firmly. Clone size is not always given. Where it is, it says once, few, many or a class for expanded clones.

CDR3 length,V gene,D gene,clone size,CDR3 protein
14,TRBV9,TRBD1,NA,ASSVVQGARANEQF
13,TRBV9,TRBD2,NA,ASSVAQRETGELF
16,TRBV15,TRBD2,NA,ATSRGLAGGSGTDTQY
10,TRBV6-6,NA,NA,AGGAGYYEQY
12,TRBV5-4,NA,NA,ASSPERATGELF
17,TRBV10-2,TRBD1,once,ASSPGTGGTAGGPVEQY
12,TRBV28,NA,NA,ASSFAGSNQPQH
12,TRBV19,NA,NA,ASMGGAPNYGYT
15,TRBV28,NA,NA,ASSLRPGAGLQETQY
10,TRBV6-1,NA,NA,ASSERSYEQY
12,TRBV28,TRBD2,NA,ANGLAGDPGTQY
9,TRBV30,NA,NA,ICGGNEKLF
15,TRBV4-3,TRBD2,NA,ASSQESGLAGAGEQF
11,TRBV11-2,NA,NA,ASSPSLVNEQF
12,TRBV6-5,NA,NA,ATSAGGGLRKLF
11,TRBV2,NA,NA,ASSNTLAGTQH
12,TRBV6-1,NA,NA,ASRKAVNTGELF
12,TRBV27,TRBD1,NA,ASSRQGSNQPQH
11,TRBV5-1,NA,NA,ASSPLRGDTQY
10,TRBV2,NA,NA,ASRRGIYEQY
11,TRBV5-1,NA,NA,ASRLGGTYEQY
11,TRBV18,NA,NA,ASSPSRSYEQY
11,TRBV14,NA,NA,ASSQSLEETQY
14,TRBV5-1,NA,NA,ASSLEGPPSSYEQY
13,TRBV5-1,TRBD2,NA,ASSPDVAGVAEQF
14,TRBV9,NA,NA,ASSGDGTPFTTEAF
11,TRBV6-1,TRBD2,NA,ASSEGLAYEQY
10,TRBV2,NA,once,ASSGWGYEQY
12,TRBV5-1,NA,NA,ASSLEGFRYEQY
14,TRBV5-1,TRBD2,NA,ASSSAGGRMIDTQY
15,TRBV5-4,NA,NA,ASSTPFFRVYSYEQY
11,TRBV5-5,NA,NA,ASSVLGADTQY
10,TRBV28,NA,NA,ASSPSGQGYT
11,TRBV30,TRBD1,NA,ALDRGVSYEQY
11,TRBV7-3,NA,NA,ASSKNREDIQY
14,TRBV7-9,TRBD2,NA,ASSPRLAGTSYEQY
9,TRBV20-1,TRBD1,NA,SARRQGVHT
13,TRBV11-2,NA,NA,ASSSVSGPYNEQF
13,TRBV28,TRBD2,NA,ASSLAGERADTQY
13,TRBV28,NA,NA,ASRPHRDSNQPQH
13,TRBV11-2,TRBD2,NA,ASSREGASADTQY
12,TRBV13,NA,NA,ASSLTWRSYEQY
14,TRBV27,NA,NA,ASRPLPMGSYNEQF
13,TRBV9,NA,NA,ASSVLDHSGNTIY
14,TRBV4-3,TRBD2,NA,ASSQAFSGTGETQY
11,TRBV27,NA,NA,ASSLRGGETQY
13,TRBV5-1,TRBD2,NA,ASSPLAGIFHEQY
13,TRBV18,NA,NA,ASSPPRTAEDTQY
13,TRBV6-5,NA,NA,ASSLVAGVGNEQF
12,TRBV13,NA,NA,ASSFGQFFGIQY
14,TRBV5-1,TRBD1,once,ASSFLGTEELYGYT